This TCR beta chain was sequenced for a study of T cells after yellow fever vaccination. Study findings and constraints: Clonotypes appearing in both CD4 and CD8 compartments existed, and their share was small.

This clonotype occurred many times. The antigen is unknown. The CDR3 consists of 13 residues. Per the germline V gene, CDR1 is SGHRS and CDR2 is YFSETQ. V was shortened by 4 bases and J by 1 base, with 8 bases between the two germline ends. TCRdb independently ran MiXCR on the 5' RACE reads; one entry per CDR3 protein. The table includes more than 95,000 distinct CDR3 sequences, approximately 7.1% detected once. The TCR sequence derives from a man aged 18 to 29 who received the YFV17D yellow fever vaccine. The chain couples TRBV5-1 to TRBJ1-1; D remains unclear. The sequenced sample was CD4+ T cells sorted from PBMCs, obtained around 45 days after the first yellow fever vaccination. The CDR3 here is CASSMQENTEAFF. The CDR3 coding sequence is TGCGCCAGCAGCATGCAGGAGAACACTGAAGCTTTCTTT.